The 29 T cell receptor beta chains reported below all come from one sample, sequenced in a study of early T cells in non-severe SARS-CoV-2 infection. TCRdb reprocessed the 5' RACE reads via MiXCR and lists one record per CDR3 protein. The repertoire holds roughly 31,000 distinct CDR3 sequences, with under 10% as singletons. The sequenced sample consisted of whole blood. The source is an adult who was a healthcare worker with PCR-confirmed SARS-CoV-2 infection or an uninfected control (not recorded which).

In its sample, this clonotype was seen many times. This chain connects TRBV27 to TRBJ1-1; D not resolved. Germline V CDR1 and CDR2: MNHEY, SMNVEV (reference sequence). Trimming removed 5 bases at V and 6 bases at J, with 10 bases between. CDR3 size: 12 residues. CDR3 protein: CASSLGSAEAFF. In DNA form, the CDR3 reads TGTGCCAGCAGTCTCGGGAGTGCTGAAGCTTTCTTT.

This chain links TRBV9 with TRBJ1-2; D perhaps matches TRBD1 (6 bases). Germline lookup yields CDR1 SGDLS and CDR2 YYNGEE. This CDR3 is 16 amino acids long. The V end lost 3 bases, the J end lost 0 bases, and 15 bases lay between the germline ends. In DNA, the CDR3 is TGTGCCAGCAGCGGAGACGGACAGTTAGCTAACTATGGCTACACCTTC. It is translated as CASSGDGQLANYGYTF.

This clonotype came up a few times. The chain joins TRBV29-1 to TRBJ2-6; 7 bases line up with TRBD1. Trimming at V came to 7 bases and at J to 2 bases, leaving 5 bases not matched to a gene. Germline V CDR1 and CDR2: SQVTM, ANQGSEA. The CDR3 runs 14 residues. CDR3 bases: TGCAGCGCTGCTGACAGGGCTGGGGCCAACGTCCTGACTTTC. Translating gives CSAADRAGANVLTF.

This clonotype was observed at least ten times. The rearrangement links TRBV2 to TRBJ1-1, with a tentative D call TRBD1 (6 bases). The CDR3 spans 15 residues. Germline loops: CDR1 SNHLY, CDR2 FYNNEI. V was shortened by 6 bases and J by 5 bases, with 19 bases between the two germline ends. The CDR3 DNA sequence: TGTGCCAGCAGGGGCTTACAGGGTCCAGTGACTGAAGCTTTCTTT. Translating gives CASRGLQGPVTEAFF.

The table lists this clonotype with many counts. The chain couples TRBV5-6 to TRBJ1-2, with TRBD1 matching over 8 bases. The ends lost 3 bases at V and 5 bases at J; junction bases unmatched: 9. CDR3 length: 15 amino acids. Germline V gene sequence: CDR1 SGHDT, CDR2 YYEEEE. CDR3 in amino acids: CASSYTTGAVYGYTF. CDR3 coding DNA: TGTGCCAGCAGCTACACGACAGGGGCGGTGTATGGCTACACCTTC.

This clonotype was recorded a few times. The rearrangement joins TRBV11-2 to TRBJ2-7; TRBD1 matches 7 bases. Losses at the gene ends were 5 bases for V and 2 bases for J; bases not matched to a gene: 9. CDR3 length equals 15 residues. Per germline, CDR1 SGHAT and CDR2 FQNNGV. The DNA for the CDR3 is TGTGCCAGCAGCCTAACCGACAGGGCTACCTACGAGCAGTACTTC. Protein: CASSLTDRATYEQYF. Combining the CDR3 with reference TRBV11-2 and TRBJ2-7 gives the whole variable domain EAGVAQSPRYKIIEKRQSVAFWCNPISGHATLYWYQQILGQGPKLLIQFQNNGVVDDSQLPKDRFSAERLKGVDSTLKIQPAKLEDSAVYLCASSLTDRATYEQYFGPGTRLTVT.

The chain carries TRBV12-5 and TRBJ2-3; 8 nucleotides match TRBD2. V lost 6 bases and J lost 4; bases outside the gene matches: 21. This CDR3 region has 19 residues. Germline V gene data show CDR1 as LGHNT and CDR2 as FRNRAP. CDR3 sequence (DNA): TGTGCTAGTGGCCCGCCGCTGAGGGAGCGGGGGTGGGTATCAGATACGCAGTATTTT. Translating gives CASGPPLRERGWVSDTQYF.

This clonotype has ten or more counts. J is TRBJ2-2 and V is TRBV11-2, with D tentatively TRBD1 or TRBD2 (6 bases each). With 5 bases removed from V and 3 bases from J, the gap between germline ends came to 13 bases. Germline CDR1 and CDR2: SGHAT and FQNNGV. The CDR3 contains 15 residues. CDR3: CASSRRGADTGELFF. In DNA, the CDR3 is TGTGCCAGCAGCCGTAGGGGGGCCGACACCGGGGAGCTGTTTTTT.

The table lists this clonotype with a few counts. A much larger clone lies a single base off, so this may be a read error. The genes are TRBV20-1 and TRBJ2-7; possible D gene TRBD2, 6 bases. Germline-derived CDR1 and CDR2 are DFQATT and SNEGSKA (reference sequence). This CDR3 comprises 13 residues. V dropped 3 bases and J dropped 3 bases, with 12 bases sitting between them. The CDR3 sequence is CSARSRGNYEQYF. The CDR3 nucleotides are TGCAGTGCTAGGTCACGGGGGAACTACGAGCAGTACTTC.

This clonotype was observed many times. This chain uses TRBV7-2 with TRBJ1-1; 9 bases map to TRBD1. This CDR3 region has 15 residues. In germline, CDR1 is SGHTA, CDR2 FQGNSA. The ends lost 5 bases at V and 5 bases at J; junction bases unmatched: 9. CDR3 sequence: CASSPSPGTGTEAFF. As DNA, the CDR3 is TGTGCCAGCAGCCCCAGTCCCGGGACAGGGACTGAAGCTTTCTTT.

This clonotype came up a few times. The V and J genes are TRBV7-8 and TRBJ2-5; no firm D call. Germline lookup yields CDR1 SGHVS and CDR2 FQNEAQ. CDR3 length equals 14 residues. V lost 8 bases and J lost 4, with 17 bases in between. CDR3 region: CASHPRALGETQYF. CDR3 nucleotide sequence: TGTGCCAGCCACCCCCGGGCCCTGGGAGAGACCCAGTACTTC.

This clonotype came up many times. This chain's CDR3 is CASSLTGGLPLHF. The CDR3 DNA is TGTGCCAGCAGCTTAACCGGGGGATTACCCCTCCACTTT. This chain joins TRBV7-3 and TRBJ1-6, with D possibly being TRBD1 (5 bases). From germline, CDR1 is SGHTA and CDR2 FQGTGA. V dropped 0 bases and J dropped 12 bases, with 9 bases sitting between them. This CDR3 comprises 13 residues.

This clonotype was counted ten times or more. This chain links TRBV20-1 with TRBJ1-1; D call uncertain. The CDR3 runs 13 residues. The germline CDR1 and CDR2 sequences are DFQATT and SNEGSKA (reference sequence). V was cut by 0 bases and J by 3 bases, with 8 bases left in between. This CDR3 reads CSAREGIDTEAFF. The CDR3 DNA is TGCAGTGCTAGAGAGGGAATAGACACTGAAGCTTTCTTT.

The chain links TRBV10-3 to TRBJ2-5, with D maybe TRBD2 (5 bases). The CDR3 is made up of 12 amino acids. Germline lookup yields CDR1 ENHRY and CDR2 SYGVKD. The V end lost 10 bases, the J end lost 4 bases, and 13 bases lay between the germline ends. The CDR3 DNA follows: TGTGCCACTGGTCCTGAGGGAGAGACCCAGTACTTC. Translating gives CATGPEGETQYF.

V is TRBV11-3 and J is TRBJ2-1; tentatively, D is TRBD2 (5 bases). The CDR3 is 15 amino acids. Germline CDR1 reads SGHNT; CDR2 reads YENEEA. V was cut by 5 bases and J by 6 bases, with 17 bases left in between. The CDR3 DNA follows: TGTGCCAGCAGCCGGACTGTCGAATTCGGCAATGAGCAGTTCTTC. Its protein is CASSRTVEFGNEQFF.

This clonotype was counted only a few times. The CDR3 coding sequence is TGTGCCAGCAGTGCAGGGGGAAACACTGAAGCTTTCTTT. This translates into CASSAGGNTEAFF. The chain combines TRBV2 with TRBJ1-1, with 7 bases that match TRBD1. V shed 4 bases and J 2 bases; nucleotides not matched to a gene: 1. Germline lookup yields CDR1 SNHLY and CDR2 FYNNEI. The CDR3 spans 13 residues.

There are many counts of this clonotype. CDR3 sequence (DNA): TGTGCCAGCAGCCCCCGTGCCGGCCCAGGCACAGATACGCAGTATTTT. Its translation: CASSPRAGPGTDTQYF. V and J are TRBV7-8 and TRBJ2-3; D unclear. The CDR3 covers 16 residues. The V end lost 5 bases, the J end lost 1 base, and 16 bases lay between the germline ends. Germline V gene sequence: CDR1 SGHVS, CDR2 FQNEAQ. The full variable domain, its missing parts supplied by reference TRBV7-8 and TRBJ2-3, is GAGVSQSPRYKVAKRGQDVALRCDPISGHVSLFWYQQALGQGPEFLTYFQNEAQLDKSGLPSDRFFAERPEGSVSTLKIQRTQQEDSAVYLCASSPRAGPGTDTQYFGPGTRLTVL.

This clonotype was recorded once. The genes are TRBV9 and TRBJ1-1; TRBD1 might be the D (5 bases). The ends were cut back, 3 bases at V and 1 base at J, with 13 bases in the middle. Germline CDR1 reads SGDLS; CDR2 reads YYNGEE. The CDR3 has 15 amino acids. CDR3 DNA: TGTGCCAGCAGCGCTAGTGGCAGGGAGAACACTGAAGCTTTCTTT. This gives the protein CASSASGRENTEAFF.

This clonotype turned up a few times. The gene calls are TRBV5-1 and TRBJ2-3, with TRBD2 matching 10 bases. Germline trimming cut 3 bases from V and 0 bases from J; bases unmatched to any gene: 7. The CDR3 length is 17 residues. Germline CDR1 reads SGHRS; CDR2 reads YFSETQ. The CDR3 sequence: CASSSLISGGSTDTQYF. Written as DNA, the CDR3 is TGCGCCAGCAGCTCGTTAATTAGCGGGGGGAGCACAGATACGCAGTATTTT.

The genes are TRBV25-1 and TRBJ2-7, with D maybe TRBD2 (5 bases). The ends were cut back, 7 bases at V and 6 bases at J, with 13 bases in the middle. The CDR3 is made up of 12 amino acids. Germline V CDR1 and CDR2: MGHDK, SYGVNS. CDR3 residues: CASNFAGGEQYF. The CDR3 DNA is TGTGCCAGCAATTTCGCAGGAGGCGAGCAGTACTTC.

This clonotype was recorded at least ten times. The chain carries TRBV29-1 and TRBJ2-5; D call uncertain. CDR3 length: 9 residues. CDR1 SQVTM and CDR2 ANQGSEA come from the germline V gene. V was pared by 6 bases and J by 5 bases, with 4 bases between. DNA of the CDR3: TGCAGCGTCGACGAGACCCAGTACTTC. Translation gives CSVDETQYF.

This sequence joins TRBV9 and TRBJ2-3, with D perhaps TRBD1 (6 bases). The CDR3 sequence is 15 residues long. From germline, CDR1 is SGDLS and CDR2 YYNGEE. V dropped 3 bases and J dropped 0 bases, with 11 bases sitting between them. The CDR3 sequence: CASSADSSSTDTQYF. DNA of the CDR3: TGTGCCAGCAGCGCGGACAGCTCTAGCACAGATACGCAGTATTTT. The full variable domain, its missing parts supplied by reference TRBV9 and TRBJ2-3, is DSGVTQTPKHLITATGQRVTLRCSPRSGDLSVYWYQQSLDQGLQFLIQYYNGEERAKGNILERFSAQQFPDLHSELNLSSLELGDSALYFCASSADSSSTDTQYFGPGTRLTVL.

This clonotype was picked up many times. The chain joins TRBV7-6 to TRBJ1-5, with 9 bases that match TRBD1. This CDR3 contains 16 residues. The germline gives CDR1 SGHVS, CDR2 FNYEAQ. V lost 5 bases, J lost 5 bases, and 10 bases stayed unmatched. The CDR3: CASSAEQGALDQPQHF. The CDR3 nucleotides are TGTGCCAGCAGCGCCGAACAGGGGGCTTTGGATCAGCCCCAGCATTTT.

Many counts were recorded for this clonotype. V is TRBV11-3 and J is TRBJ2-3; D tentatively fits TRBD1 or TRBD2 (5 bases each). V lost 1 base and J lost 0, with 11 bases in between. The CDR3 loop spans 16 amino acids. The germline gives CDR1 SGHNT, CDR2 YENEEA. CDR3 bases: TGTGCCAGCAGCTTAGGGGGGACCACTAGCACAGATACGCAGTATTTT. This translates into CASSLGGTTSTDTQYF. Full variable domain (outside the CDR3, taken from reference TRBV11-3 and TRBJ2-3): EAGVVQSPRYKIIEKKQPVAFWCNPISGHNTLYWYLQNLGQGPELLIRYENEEAVDDSQLPKDRFSAERLKGVDSTLKIQPAELGDSAVYLCASSLGGTTSTDTQYFGPGTRLTVL.

This clonotype was seen more than once but under ten times. The gene calls are TRBV7-2 and TRBJ2-3; D is unclear. Trimming removed 2 bases from V and 6 bases from J, with 9 bases in between. This CDR3 has 13 amino acids. In germline, CDR1 is SGHTA, CDR2 FQGNSA. DNA of the CDR3: TGTGCCAGCAGCTTATCACTACCGGATACGCAGTATTTT. Encoded protein: CASSLSLPDTQYF.

This clonotype was counted many times. The genes are TRBV29-1 and TRBJ2-7, with D perhaps being TRBD1 or TRBD2 (5 bases each). The CDR3 is made up of 14 amino acids. Trimming shortened V by 6 bases and J by 2 bases, and 17 bases separated the two germline ends. The germline V gene encodes CDR1 SQVTM and CDR2 ANQGSEA. In DNA, the CDR3 is TGCAGCGTAAGATCCGGGACGCCAACCTACGAGCAGTACTTC. Protein: CSVRSGTPTYEQYF.

Only a few counts were recorded for this clonotype. As DNA, the CDR3 is TGTGCCAGCAGCCCCCCGACAGATGTTGAAAAACTGTTTTTT. Translating gives CASSPPTDVEKLFF. The chain couples TRBV5-5 to TRBJ1-4; TRBD1 is a possible D gene (5 bases). This CDR3 contains 14 residues. CDR1 is SGHKS and CDR2 is YYEKEE in the germline V gene (reference sequence). V dropped 4 bases and J dropped 7 bases, with 14 bases sitting between them.

The chain has TRBV28 and TRBJ1-5, with TRBD1 as a possible D gene (6 bases). Germline assignment: CDR1 MDHEN and CDR2 SYDVKM. The CDR3 is made up of 13 amino acids. Deletions cut 7 bases from V and 10 bases from J, with 17 bases between. The DNA of the CDR3 is TGTGCCAGCACGGAAACAGGGATTAACCCCCAGCATTTT. Protein sequence: CASTETGINPQHF.

This clonotype was recorded at least ten times. This chain connects TRBV5-1 to TRBJ2-7; unclear D gene. The CDR3 runs to 13 residues. The germline V gene has CDR1 SGHRS and CDR2 YFSETQ. The V end was cut by 0 bases, the J end by 3 bases, with 7 bases between. The CDR3, as DNA: TGCGCCAGCAGCTTGGGAGGAAACTACGAGCAGTACTTC. Amino acid sequence: CASSLGGNYEQYF.